The clone carrying this T cell receptor beta chain was picked up one time. The length of the CDR3 is 14 residues. Germline V gene sequence: CDR1 LNHNV, CDR2 YYDKDF (reference sequence). V was clipped by 1 base and J by 4 bases, with 10 bases between them. The sample belongs to a study of CD8 T cells in Susac syndrome. Random hexamers primed reverse transcription of about 0.45 to 1 ug RNA. MiXCR, applied by TCRdb to the immunoSEQ multiplex PCR reads, yields one record per CDR3 protein. The sample includes some 300,000 distinct CDR3 sequences, around 84% of them seen just once. The chain recombines TRBV15 with TRBJ1-2; D is uncertain. The sequencing sample was made of CD8+ T cells from PBMCs. This sequence originates from a human donor with multiple sclerosis. CDR3 in amino acids: CATSRVEVPYGYTF. The DNA for the CDR3 is TGTGCCACCAGCAGAGTCGAGGTACCCTATGGCTACACCTTC.